This is a list of T cell receptor beta chains from one sample in a study of Tregs in tolerant kidney transplant recipients. Here immunoSEQ multiplex PCR was the method, and the copy in TCRdb shows in-frame clones only, minus some. The table records 50,000 to 75,000 clones, approximately 85% of them present only once. The sequencing used Tregs from blood, collected before the transplant. These receptors were taken from a human donor who received a combined kidney and bone marrow transplant. The conserved cysteine and the conserved F or W are not part of the CDR3 here. A row's size may be missing; if present it is once, few, many or a size class.

TRBV7-2	TRBJ2-7	-	13	ASSLLGRGWYEQY
TRBV2	TRBJ2-7	once	12	ASSEARGSYEQY
TRBV4-3	TRBJ2-7	-	14	ASSQGPSGAAYEQY
TRBV7-2	TRBJ2-2	-	14	ASSAHRVGGTGELF
TRBV7-8	TRBJ1-6	-	17	ASSLQSRKGSSYNSPLH
TRBV9	TRBJ2-7	-	13	ASSVGPGVKHEQY
TRBV5-5	TRBJ1-5	-	12	ASSPGQGSQPQH
TRBV7-8	TRBJ2-3	-	15	ASSLGVATPSTDTQY
TRBV19	TRBJ1-2	-	12	ASSMGTNPYGYT
TRBV11-3	TRBJ2-5	-	12	ASSLIDRRGTQY
TRBV7-8	TRBJ2-1	once	12	ASSLGGLYNEQF
TRBV6-5	TRBJ2-7	few	11	ASSRQGPYEQY
TRBV7-2	TRBJ2-5	-	14	ASSLVGGAGIGTQY
TRBV14	TRBJ1-1	-	10	ASSLRGTKAF
TRBV5-1	TRBJ1-4	-	16	ASSLAGARPLIGEKLF
TRBV5-1	TRBJ2-3	-	11	ASCGGYTDTQY
TRBV2	TRBJ2-1	-	14	ASSFSGRETYNEQF
TRBV19	TRBJ2-7	-	12	ASSTQGGGYEQY
TRBV5-1	TRBJ1-1	-	13	ASSPLGWQGVGAF
TRBV9	TRBJ2-5	-	15	ASSPLGRDSEEETQY
TRBV11-2	TRBJ2-6	-	14	ASSSLTRTGANVLT
TRBV18	TRBJ2-5	-	12	ASSADSLVGTQY
TRBV10-3	TRBJ2-2	few	13	AIRGDRTNTGELF
TRBV4-1	TRBJ1-2	-	12	ASSQDPANYGYT
TRBV11-2	TRBJ1-2	few	14	ASSLSPTGIPYGYT
TRBV11-2	TRBJ2-2	-	12	ASSLRVTTGELF
TRBV9	TRBJ1-1	-	12	ASSPGRLNTEAF
TRBV4-1	TRBJ2-7	-	15	ASSQYPRGGESSEQY
TRBV5-5	TRBJ2-5	-	14	ASSSGLAGGKETQY
TRBV7-9	TRBJ2-1	-	14	ASSLTWTSGFNEQF
TRBV6-6	TRBJ1-6	once	13	ASSYSSGWNSPLH
TRBV5-4	TRBJ2-1	once	13	ASSLPGRGGNEQF
TRBV7-8	TRBJ1-6	-	10	ASSLVGSPLH
TRBV7-2	TRBJ1-2	-	14	ASSLGREIPSYGYT
TRBV2	TRBJ2-7	-	12	ASSRPRLAGGQY
TRBV6-1	TRBJ2-5	few	10	ASRQVQETQY
TRBV7-2	TRBJ1-2	-	13	ASSLEQGRPYGYT
TRBV14	TRBJ2-1	-	11	ASSPGVYNEQF
TRBV14	TRBJ2-3	-	14	ASSQVAGVSTDTQY
TRBV27	TRBJ2-5	-	15	ASSLRSSSGIQETQY
TRBV6-5	TRBJ1-1	-	13	ASSYRLGGGTEAF
TRBV6-5	TRBJ2-1	-	11	ASRRLAGNEQF
TRBV5-6	TRBJ2-7	-	9	ASSWGGEQY
TRBV15	TRBJ2-1	-	13	ATSTGQGYRDEQF
TRBV6-1	TRBJ1-4	-	12	ASSSPLGGWELF
TRBV27	TRBJ2-3	-	12	ASRWTASTDTQY
TRBV13	TRBJ2-1	-	14	ASSLIVGEGPRRAF
TRBV9	TRBJ1-6	-	13	ASSPRGTSNSPLH
TRBV4-3	TRBJ2-2	-	17	ASSQDQWTSGSLTGELF
TRBV19	TRBJ1-2	-	12	ASSARQGGYGYT
TRBV18	TRBJ2-7	-	12	ASSPSQGRNEQY
TRBV5-1	TRBJ2-3	-	13	ASSLDWGGTDTQY
TRBV19	TRBJ1-2	-	14	ASTTLYTGTNYGYT
TRBV28	TRBJ1-6	-	11	ASSHQLNSPLH
TRBV2	TRBJ1-3	-	13	ASMLTQKSGNTIY
TRBV14	TRBJ2-7	-	14	ASSPSWEREWGEQY
TRBV28	TRBJ2-7	-	15	ASSFIGAGRGAYEQY